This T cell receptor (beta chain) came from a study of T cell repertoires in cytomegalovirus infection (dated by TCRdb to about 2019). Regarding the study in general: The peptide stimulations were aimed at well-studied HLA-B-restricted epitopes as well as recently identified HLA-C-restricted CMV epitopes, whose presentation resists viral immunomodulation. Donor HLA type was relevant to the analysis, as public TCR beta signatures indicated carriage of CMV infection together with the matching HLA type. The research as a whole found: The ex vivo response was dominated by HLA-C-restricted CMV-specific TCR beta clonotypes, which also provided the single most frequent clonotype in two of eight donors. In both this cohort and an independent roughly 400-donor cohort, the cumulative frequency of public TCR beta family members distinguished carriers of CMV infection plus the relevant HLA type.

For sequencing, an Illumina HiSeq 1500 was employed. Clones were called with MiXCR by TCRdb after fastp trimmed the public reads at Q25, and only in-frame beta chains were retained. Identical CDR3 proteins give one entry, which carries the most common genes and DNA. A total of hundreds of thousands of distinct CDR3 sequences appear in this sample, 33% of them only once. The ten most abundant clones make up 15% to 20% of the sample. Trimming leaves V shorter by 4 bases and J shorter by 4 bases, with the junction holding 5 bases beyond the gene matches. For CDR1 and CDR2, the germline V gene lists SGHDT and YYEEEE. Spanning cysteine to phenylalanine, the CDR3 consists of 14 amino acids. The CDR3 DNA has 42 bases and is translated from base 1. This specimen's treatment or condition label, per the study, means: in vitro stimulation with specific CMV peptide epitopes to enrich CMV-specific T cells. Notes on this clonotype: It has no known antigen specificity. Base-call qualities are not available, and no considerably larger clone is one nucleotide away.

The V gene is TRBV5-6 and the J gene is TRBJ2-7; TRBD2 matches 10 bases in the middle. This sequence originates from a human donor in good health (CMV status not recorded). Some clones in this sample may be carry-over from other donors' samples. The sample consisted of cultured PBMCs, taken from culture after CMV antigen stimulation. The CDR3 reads CASSNGLADYEQYF. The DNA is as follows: TGTGCCAGCAGCAACGGACTAGCGGATTACGAGCAGTACTTC. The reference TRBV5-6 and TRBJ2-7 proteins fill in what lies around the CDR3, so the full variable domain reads DAGVTQSPTHLIKTRGQQVTLRCSPKSGHDTVSWYQQALGQGPQFIFQYYEEEERQRGNFPDRFSGHQFPNYSSELNVNALLLGDSALYLCASSNGLADYEQYFGPGTRLTVT.